This record concerns one TCR beta chain sequence. This sample is part of a study of blood T cell repertoires in COVID-19. Study-level information: The United States, Italy and Spain provided the acute and convalescent COVID-19 samples. The cDNA or gDNA used as material had been derived from T cells, B-cell-depleted T cells, or PBMCs.

Methods used by the authors: Estimated nucleated cell counts came from reference gene primer amplification. Profiled with immunoSEQ multiplex PCR; TCRdb holds only in-frame clones, not every one. V, J and clone size are taken as reported in that table, and D and trimming were inferred from the DNA itself. The data contain roughly 180,000 clones, roughly 84% of them singletons. One Seattle source followed patients from active infection through their disease course. CDR1 and CDR2 (germline): SGHTA, FQGTGA. The CDR3 is made up of 13 amino acids. V lost 0 bases and J 11 bases, leaving 8 bases between the germline ends.

This chain connects TRBV7-3 to TRBJ1-6; D gene ambiguous. Sequenced sample: peripheral blood. The source of this sequence is a woman in her forties or fifties with COVID-19, enrolled during active disease. The CDR3 spells CASSLTLNAPLHF. The CDR3 bases are TGTGCCAGCAGCTTAACACTAAACGCACCCCTCCACTTT.